The 14 T cell receptor beta chains below all came from one sample that was sequenced in a study of T cell repertoires in cytomegalovirus infection. A single record per CDR3 protein comes from TCRdb applying MiXCR to the reads. This sample has about 920,000 distinct CDR3 sequences; more than 25% occur once, and the top ten carry around 15%. No antigens are known for them. This material consisted of cultured CD8+ T cells from PBMCs, taken from culture after CMV antigen stimulation. These receptors all come from a human donor in good health (CMV status not recorded). Some clones in this sample may be carry-over from other donors' samples.

The J gene is TRBJ1-1, the V gene TRBV6-5; D gene uncertain. Trimming removed 0 bases from V and 0 bases from J, with 11 bases in between. The CDR3 is 16 amino acids. Germline V gene sequence: CDR1 MNHEY, CDR2 SVGAGI. DNA of the CDR3: TGTGCCAGCAGTTACTCATGGCCGCAGATGAACACTGAAGCTTTCTTT. Translation: CASSYSWPQMNTEAFF.

This clonotype was recorded many times. This chain uses TRBV7-2 with TRBJ2-1; 7 positions agree with TRBD1. The CDR3 contains 16 residues. Per the germline V gene, CDR1 is SGHTA and CDR2 is FQGNSA. J gave up 5 bases and V 4 bases, and 11 bases lay outside the gene matches. Written as DNA, the CDR3 is TGTGCCAGCAGCTCCGGATTCCGGGACAGAGACAATGAGCAGTTCTTC. It codes for CASSSGFRDRDNEQFF. The full variable domain, in which reference TRBV7-2 and TRBJ2-1 provide the parts outside the CDR3, is GAGVSQSPSNKVTEKGKDVELRCDPISGHTALYWYRQSLGQGLEFLIYFQGNSAPDKSGLPSDRFSAERTGGSVSTLTIQRTQQEDSAVYLCASSSGFRDRDNEQFFGPGTRLTVL.

This clonotype came up once. The chain employs TRBV3-1 and TRBJ1-5; the D is unclear. CDR3 length: 16 residues. Germline CDR1 reads LGHDT; CDR2 reads YNNKEL (reference sequence). V shed 4 bases and J shed 0 bases, with 13 bases lying between them. The CDR3 DNA reads TGTGCCAGCAGCCGTCCCGGAGGCTATAGCAATCAGCCCCAGCATTTT. It specifies CASSRPGGYSNQPQHF.

This chain connects TRBV19 to TRBJ1-5, with 9 positions matching TRBD1. With V trimmed by 8 bases and J by 6 bases, 11 bases remained unmatched. Germline assignment: CDR1 LNHDA and CDR2 SQIVND (reference sequence). CDR3 size: 15 residues. CDR3 residues: CASGGDREVRQPQHF. The CDR3 DNA reads TGTGCCAGTGGAGGGGACAGGGAAGTGCGTCAGCCCCAGCATTTT. Together with reference TRBV19 and TRBJ1-5, the CDR3 gives the full variable domain: DGGITQSPKYLFRKEGQNVTLSCEQNLNHDAMYWYRQDPGQGLRLIYYSQIVNDFQKGDIAEGYSVSREKKESFPLTVTSAQKNPTAFYLCASGGDREVRQPQHFGDGTRLSIL.

V gene TRBV14 combines with J gene TRBJ2-1, with D possibly called TRBD1 or TRBD2 (6 bases each). Germline V CDR1 and CDR2: SGHDN, FVKESK. CDR3 length: 18 amino acids. The V end was cut by 4 bases, the J end by 5 bases, with 24 bases between. DNA of the CDR3: TGTGCCAGCAGCCCGCCGGAAGAGGGATACAGGGAGGACAATGAGCAGTTCTTC. It is translated as CASSPPEEGYREDNEQFF.

The chain employs TRBV2 and TRBJ2-3; D call uncertain. The CDR3 runs 15 residues. Germline assignment: CDR1 SNHLY and CDR2 FYNNEI. V was shortened by 6 bases and J by 2 bases, with 15 bases between the two germline ends. DNA for the CDR3: TGTGCCAGCAGGAGAGGATCCGAGGCCACAGATACGCAGTATTTT. This codes for CASRRGSEATDTQYF.

This clonotype was found a few times. The chain has TRBV12-3 or TRBV12-4 and TRBJ1-1; 8 nucleotides match TRBD1. There are 15 residues in the CDR3. The ends lost 3 bases at V and 4 bases at J; junction bases unmatched: 7. The CDR3 protein is CASSFLTGAVTEAFF. The CDR3 DNA follows: TGTGCCAGCAGTTTCCTGACAGGGGCCGTCACTGAAGCTTTCTTT.

This chain joins TRBV10-3 and TRBJ1-1; the D gene is possibly TRBD1 (5 bases). The CDR3 loop spans 14 amino acids. Trimming left V 3 bases short and J 6 bases short, with 14 bases between. Per germline, CDR1 ENHRY and CDR2 SYGVKD. Here the CDR3 DNA reads TGTGCCATCAGTGATAAAGGGGTGGGCTCTGAAGCTTTCTTT. Encoded protein: CAISDKGVGSEAFF.

This chain joins TRBV3-1 and TRBJ2-3, with D perhaps TRBD2 (6 bases). V dropped 1 base and J dropped 4 bases, with 9 bases sitting between them. Germline loops: CDR1 LGHDT, CDR2 YNNKEL (reference sequence). This CDR3 region has 14 residues. The CDR3 region is CASSQAGAPDTQYF. As DNA, the CDR3 is TGTGCCAGCAGCCAAGCGGGAGCCCCAGATACGCAGTATTTT.

This clonotype was observed many times. The chain employs TRBV7-2 and TRBJ1-2; D remains unclear. The V end was cut by 1 base, the J end by 2 bases, with 14 bases between. The CDR3 is 16 amino acids. Germline assignment: CDR1 SGHTA and CDR2 FQGNSA. The chain's CDR3 is CASSLDLGFTNYGYTF. The CDR3 DNA follows: TGTGCCAGCAGCTTAGATCTTGGGTTCACAAACTATGGCTACACCTTC.

A note on this clonotype: A much larger clone sits a single nucleotide away, making a read error possible. V and J are TRBV7-8 and TRBJ2-3; tentatively, D is TRBD1 (6 bases). Germline CDR1 reads SGHVS; CDR2 reads FQNEAQ. V was cut by 4 bases and J by 3 bases, with 14 bases left in between. This CDR3 contains 15 residues. CDR3 sequence reads: CASSYPGTRTDTQYF. The CDR3 bases are TGTGCCAGCAGCTATCCCGGGACACGGACAGATACGCAGTATTTT.

Only a few counts were recorded for this clonotype. The chain uses TRBV4-3 and TRBJ2-1, with 13 bases that match TRBD2. Germline V gene sequence: CDR1 LGHNA, CDR2 YSLEER. The V segment lost 2 bases and the J segment 3 bases; nucleotides outside the gene matches: 7. The CDR3 has 18 residues. The CDR3 bases are TGCGCCAGCAGCCAAAACAAACTAGCGGGGGGGTACTACAATGAGCAGTTCTTC. It is translated as CASSQNKLAGGYYNEQFF.

This clonotype came up a few times. The rearrangement uses TRBV7-9 and TRBJ1-3; D may be TRBD1 (5 bases). The length of the CDR3 is 18 residues. The V gene lost 1 base and the J gene lost 2 bases, with 18 bases spanning the gap. CDR1 is SEHNR and CDR2 is FQNEAQ in the germline V gene (reference sequence). CDR3 amino acids: CASSLETGRTETGNTIYF. The CDR3 coding sequence is TGTGCCAGCAGCTTAGAGACGGGGCGAACAGAAACTGGAAACACCATATATTTT.

This clonotype has just a few counts. The rearrangement links TRBV7-4 to TRBJ1-1; D gene ambiguous. The germline V gene encodes CDR1 SGHVT and CDR2 SQSDAQ. The CDR3 covers 13 residues. Trimming removed 5 bases at V and 1 base at J, with 8 bases between. The CDR3 is CASSRAGNTEAFF. In nucleotides, the CDR3 is TGTGCCAGCAGCCGCGCAGGGAACACTGAAGCTTTCTTT.